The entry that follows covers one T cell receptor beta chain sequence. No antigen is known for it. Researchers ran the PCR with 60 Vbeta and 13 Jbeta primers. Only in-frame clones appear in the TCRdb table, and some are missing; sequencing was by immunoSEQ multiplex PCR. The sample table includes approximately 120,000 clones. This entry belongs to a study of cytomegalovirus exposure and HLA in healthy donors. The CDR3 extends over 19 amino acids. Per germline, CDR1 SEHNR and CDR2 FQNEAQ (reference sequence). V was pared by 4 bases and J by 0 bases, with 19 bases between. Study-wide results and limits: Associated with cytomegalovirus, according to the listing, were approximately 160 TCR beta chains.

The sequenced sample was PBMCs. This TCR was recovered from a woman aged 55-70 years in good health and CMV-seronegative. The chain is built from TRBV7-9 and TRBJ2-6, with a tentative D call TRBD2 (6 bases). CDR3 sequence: CASSSPRGTLSSGANVLTF. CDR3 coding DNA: TGTGCCAGCAGCTCACCCCGCGGGACGCTCTCCTCTGGGGCCAACGTCCTGACTTTC.